This T cell receptor beta chain is from a study of tumor-infiltrating lymphocytes in primary liver carcinoma (dated by TCRdb to the late 2010s). General notes on the study: Between November 2015 and early 2016, about five patients in China with histopathologically diagnosed primary liver carcinoma had surgical resection. Of the five patients, three men and two women aged 30 to 69 years, four had hepatocellular carcinoma and one had combined HCC and intrahepatic cholangiocarcinoma. The five patients had tumors staged T1-T3 N0M0, with maximum diameters ranging from about 4.2 to 11 cm. Each sample produced about 3.5 to 7.13 million productive TCRbeta reads, and read depth showed no significant difference between tissue types. TCRbeta repertoire sequencing, expression microarrays and whole-exome sequencing were combined in the study across five regions of each liver tumor, with adjacent normal tissue and blood also included. A total of roughly 35 specimens from 5 patients, comprising approximately 25 tumor regions, 5 adjacent noncancerous liver tissues and 5 peripheral blood samples, were covered by TCRbeta repertoire sequencing. Technical replicate repertoires showed high reproducibility, with mean shared-clone rates near 0.89 and correlation coefficients above 0.95.

TRIzol reagent was used to extract blood RNA from unsorted whole blood, while the DNeasy Blood & Tissue kit provided the germline DNA. Chronic HBV infection was present in the patients, and the patients were treatment-naive at sampling. Before surgery, four milliliters of peripheral blood were collected into K2EDTA tubes. The CDR3 has 14 amino acids, counting the end cysteine and phenylalanine. The entry retains the CDR3 DNA only, 42 bases that are in frame from base 1. CDR1 SGHAT and CDR2 FQNNGV were looked up in the germline V gene. To note about this clonotype: What this receptor recognizes is not known. Relative to the germline gene, one junction end is altered; a read error may explain this.

Results and caveats for the whole study, not just this receptor: A significantly larger repertoire fraction was made up by the top 250 clones in tumors than in blood (p = 0.039). Only the TCR beta chain was sequenced, which likely underestimates true repertoire diversity because unpaired alpha chains were not captured. With just a handful of patients in the study, the authors point out that the findings should be validated in a larger study. Repertoire overlap was higher between tumor regions (mean about 36%) than tumor-adjacent (roughly 17%) or tumor-blood (roughly 14%) pairs, consistent with antigen-driven expansion. Comparison of CD4+ and CD8+ T cell repertoires was precluded by the use of bulk unsorted samples.

Starting from approximately 500 ng total RNA, TCRbeta-specific cDNA was produced by reverse transcription with a constant-region primer and ProtoScript II reverse transcriptase. Three nested multiplex PCR rounds, following a slightly modified ARM-PCR procedure, were used to build the TCRbeta libraries. Each of the first two PCR rounds ran for around 10 cycles using multiplex TRBV1-TRBV30 forward primers together with a Cbeta reverse primer. Sample barcodes and Illumina adapters were added in a final 25-cycle PCR using Deep VentR polymerase. Before sequencing, amplicons of 200-500 bp were gel-purified using a QIAquick gel extraction kit. An Illumina HiSeq 2500 was used to sequence the TCRbeta amplicons, generating 250-bp paired-end reads. The authors' pipeline ran thus. To recover full CDR3 sequences, reads were quality-trimmed using Trimmomatic v0.33 and paired reads were then merged using FLASH v1.2.11. V, D and J germline segments were assigned to the rearranged TCRbeta sequences using MiGEC v1.2.1b. VDJtools v1.0.0 computed clonotype statistics and Shannon-Wiener diversity indices. To cut down on sampling bias, every analysis after diversity analysis relied on just the 250 most abundant clonotypes from each sample. TCRdb trimmed the raw reads at Q25, called clones with MiXCR and kept productive beta chains. Each CDR3 protein appears once, grouped with its most common genes and DNA. TCRdb, not the original authors, processed these V and J calls. This sample gives more than 150,000 distinct CDR3 sequences in total; less than 65% of them show up just once. The ten largest clonotypes hold under 75% of the sample.

The sequence is built from TRBV11-2 and TRBJ2-7, with no confidently assigned D gene. This clonotype was sampled from a man between 40 and 49 years old with primary liver carcinoma and hepatitis B virus infection. The sample taken for sequencing was peripheral blood. In nucleotides, the sequence is TGTGTCAGCAGCCCTCGGAGAGATTCCTACGAGCAGTACTTC. Its translation is CVSSPRRDSYEQYF.